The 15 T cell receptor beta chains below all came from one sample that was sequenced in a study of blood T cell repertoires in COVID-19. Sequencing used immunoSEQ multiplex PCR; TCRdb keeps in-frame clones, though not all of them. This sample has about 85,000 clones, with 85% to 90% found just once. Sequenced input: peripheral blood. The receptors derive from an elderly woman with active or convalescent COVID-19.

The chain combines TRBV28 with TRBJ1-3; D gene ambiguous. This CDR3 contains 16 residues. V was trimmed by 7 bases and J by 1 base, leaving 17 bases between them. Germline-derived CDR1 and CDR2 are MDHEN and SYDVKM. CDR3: CASTPAGRRSGNTIYF. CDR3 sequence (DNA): TGTGCCAGCACCCCGGCGGGAAGAAGGTCTGGAAACACCATATATTTT.

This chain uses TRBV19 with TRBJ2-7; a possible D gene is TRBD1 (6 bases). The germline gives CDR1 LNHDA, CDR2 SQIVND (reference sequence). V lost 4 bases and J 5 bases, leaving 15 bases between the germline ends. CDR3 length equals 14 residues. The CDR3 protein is CASSSGQLINEQYF. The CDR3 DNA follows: TGTGCCAGTAGTAGCGGACAGCTGATTAACGAGCAGTACTTC.

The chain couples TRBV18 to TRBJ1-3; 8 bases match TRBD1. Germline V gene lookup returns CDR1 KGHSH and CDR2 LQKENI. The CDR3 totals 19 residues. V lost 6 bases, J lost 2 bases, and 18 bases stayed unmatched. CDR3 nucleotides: TGTGCCAGCTCTCCCATCCAGCAGGGGGCGAGAATTGCTGGAAACACCATATATTTT. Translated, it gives CASSPIQQGARIAGNTIYF. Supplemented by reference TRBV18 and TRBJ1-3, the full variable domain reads NAGVMQNPRHLVRRRGQEARLRCSPMKGHSHVYWYRQLPEEGLKFMVYLQKENIIDESGMPKERFSAEFPKEGPSILRIQQVVRGDSAAYFCASSPIQQGARIAGNTIYFGEGSWLTVV.

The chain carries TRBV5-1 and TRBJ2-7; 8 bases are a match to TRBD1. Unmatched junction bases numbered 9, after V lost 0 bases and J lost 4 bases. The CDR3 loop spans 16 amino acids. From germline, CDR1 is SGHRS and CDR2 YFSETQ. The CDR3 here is CASSLGTGTGLYEQYF. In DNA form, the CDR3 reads TGCGCCAGCAGCTTGGGGACCGGGACAGGCCTATACGAGCAGTACTTC. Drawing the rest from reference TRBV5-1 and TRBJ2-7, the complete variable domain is KAGVTQTPRYLIKTRGQQVTLSCSPISGHRSVSWYQQTPGQGLQFLFEYFSETQRNKGNFPGRFSGRQFSNSRSEMNVSTLELGDSALYLCASSLGTGTGLYEQYFGPGTRLTVT.

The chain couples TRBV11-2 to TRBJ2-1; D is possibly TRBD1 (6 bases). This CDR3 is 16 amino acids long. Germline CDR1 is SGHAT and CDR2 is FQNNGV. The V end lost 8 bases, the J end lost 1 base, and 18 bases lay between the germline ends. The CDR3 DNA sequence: TGTGCCAGCCAACTTAGGGACACGAGGTCCTACAATGAGCAGTTCTTC. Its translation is CASQLRDTRSYNEQFF. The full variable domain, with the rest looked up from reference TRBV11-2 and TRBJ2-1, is EAGVAQSPRYKIIEKRQSVAFWCNPISGHATLYWYQQILGQGPKLLIQFQNNGVVDDSQLPKDRFSAERLKGVDSTLKIQPAKLEDSAVYLCASQLRDTRSYNEQFFGPGTRLTVL.

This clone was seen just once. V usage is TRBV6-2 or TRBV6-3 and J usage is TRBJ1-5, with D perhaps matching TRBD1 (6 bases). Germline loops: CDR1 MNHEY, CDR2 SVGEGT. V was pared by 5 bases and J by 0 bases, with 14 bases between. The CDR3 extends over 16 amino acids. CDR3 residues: CASSLRGLNSNQPQHF. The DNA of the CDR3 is TGTGCCAGCAGTCTCAGGGGATTGAATAGCAATCAGCCCCAGCATTTT.

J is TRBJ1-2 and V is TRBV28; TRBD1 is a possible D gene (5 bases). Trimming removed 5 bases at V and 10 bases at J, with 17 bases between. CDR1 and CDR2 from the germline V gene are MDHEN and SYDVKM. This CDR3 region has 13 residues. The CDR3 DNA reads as TGTGCCAGCAGTACGACAGAGGCTATGGCCTACACCTTC. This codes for CASSTTEAMAYTF.

CDR3 protein: CASSMTGTGSSYNEQFF. The CDR3 bases are TGTGCCAGTAGTATGACCGGGACAGGGAGCTCCTACAATGAGCAGTTCTTC. The chain links TRBV19 to TRBJ2-1; the match to TRBD1 covers 9 bases. With V trimmed by 3 bases and J by 0 bases, 6 bases remained unmatched. Germline V CDR1 and CDR2: LNHDA, SQIVND (reference sequence). The CDR3 contains 17 residues. Using reference TRBV19 and TRBJ2-1 for the parts outside the CDR3, the full variable domain is DGGITQSPKYLFRKEGQNVTLSCEQNLNHDAMYWYRQDPGQGLRLIYYSQIVNDFQKGDIAEGYSVSREKKESFPLTVTSAQKNPTAFYLCASSMTGTGSSYNEQFFGPGTRLTVL.

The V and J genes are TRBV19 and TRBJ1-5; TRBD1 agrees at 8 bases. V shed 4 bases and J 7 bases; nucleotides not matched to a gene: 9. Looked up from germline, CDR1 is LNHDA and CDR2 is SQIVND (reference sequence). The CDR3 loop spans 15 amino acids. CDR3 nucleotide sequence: TGTGCCAGTAGTAGCCCACAGGGGGACGGCCAGCCCCAGCATTTT. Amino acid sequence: CASSSPQGDGQPQHF. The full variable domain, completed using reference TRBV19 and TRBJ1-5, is DGGITQSPKYLFRKEGQNVTLSCEQNLNHDAMYWYRQDPGQGLRLIYYSQIVNDFQKGDIAEGYSVSREKKESFPLTVTSAQKNPTAFYLCASSSPQGDGQPQHFGDGTRLSIL.

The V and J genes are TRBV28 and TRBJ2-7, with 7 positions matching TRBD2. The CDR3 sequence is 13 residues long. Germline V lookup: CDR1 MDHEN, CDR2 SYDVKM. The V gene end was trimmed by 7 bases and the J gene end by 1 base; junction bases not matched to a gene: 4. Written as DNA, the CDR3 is TGTGCCAGCACCGATAGCGGGTCCTACGAGCAGTACTTC. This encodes CASTDSGSYEQYF.

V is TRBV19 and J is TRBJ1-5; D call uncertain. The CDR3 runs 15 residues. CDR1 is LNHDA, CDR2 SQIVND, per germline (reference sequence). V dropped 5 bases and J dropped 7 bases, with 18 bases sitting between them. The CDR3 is CASSWARGISQPQHF. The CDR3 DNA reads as TGTGCCAGTAGTTGGGCAAGAGGGATCAGCCAGCCCCAGCATTTT. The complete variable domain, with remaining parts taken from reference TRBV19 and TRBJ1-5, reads DGGITQSPKYLFRKEGQNVTLSCEQNLNHDAMYWYRQDPGQGLRLIYYSQIVNDFQKGDIAEGYSVSREKKESFPLTVTSAQKNPTAFYLCASSWARGISQPQHFGDGTRLSIL.

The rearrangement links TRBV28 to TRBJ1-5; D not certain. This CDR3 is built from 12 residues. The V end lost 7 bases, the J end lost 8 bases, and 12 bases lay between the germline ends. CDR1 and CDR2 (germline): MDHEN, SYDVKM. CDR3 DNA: TGTGCCAGCATTAGTGGGGAGAAGCCCCAGCATTTT. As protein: CASISGEKPQHF.

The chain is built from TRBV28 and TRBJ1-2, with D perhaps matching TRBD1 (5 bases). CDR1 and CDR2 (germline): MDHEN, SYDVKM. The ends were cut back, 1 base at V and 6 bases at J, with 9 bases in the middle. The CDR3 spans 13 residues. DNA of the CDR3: TGTGCCAGCAGTTTATCAGGGTGGAATGGCTACACCTTC. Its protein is CASSLSGWNGYTF.

In nucleotides, the CDR3 is TGTGCCAGCAGCCCAGGAACCTACAATGAGCAGTTCTTC. Translating gives CASSPGTYNEQFF. This chain links TRBV9 with TRBJ2-1; D uncertain. Trimming pared 4 bases from V and 2 bases from J, leaving 7 bases between. The CDR3 loop spans 13 amino acids. Germline values: CDR1 SGDLS, CDR2 YYNGEE.

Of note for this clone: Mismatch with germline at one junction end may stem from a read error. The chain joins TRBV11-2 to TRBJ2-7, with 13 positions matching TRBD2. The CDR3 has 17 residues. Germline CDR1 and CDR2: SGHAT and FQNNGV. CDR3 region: CASSIDPVGLAGDEQYF. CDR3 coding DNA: TGTGCCAGCAGCATAGACCCTGTAGGACTAGCGGGAGACGAGCAGTACTTC.